What follows are 24 T cell receptor beta chains derived from one specimen sequenced in a study of T cells after yellow fever vaccination. MiXCR, run by TCRdb on the 5' RACE reads, gives a single entry per CDR3 protein. The sample lists roughly 63,000 distinct CDR3 sequences; 7.4% were seen once. The sequencing here drew on CD8+ T cells sorted from PBMCs, taken 15 days after the yellow fever booster vaccination. The receptors stem from a man aged 30-40 years who received the YFV17D yellow fever vaccine.

This clonotype was seen ten or more times. The rearrangement uses TRBV7-2 and TRBJ2-1, with 10 bases identical to TRBD2. The CDR3 is 15 amino acids. Losses at the gene ends were 1 base for V and 4 bases for J; bases not matched to a gene: 1. The V gene's germline CDR1 is SGHTA and CDR2 FQGNSA. The CDR3 loop is CASSLEAGGYNEQFF. For the CDR3, the DNA is TGTGCCAGCAGCTTAGAAGCGGGAGGGTACAATGAGCAGTTCTTC. The whole variable domain, filled in from reference TRBV7-2 and TRBJ2-1, reads GAGVSQSPSNKVTEKGKDVELRCDPISGHTALYWYRQSLGQGLEFLIYFQGNSAPDKSGLPSDRFSAERTGGSVSTLTIQRTQQEDSAVYLCASSLEAGGYNEQFFGPGTRLTVL.

The table lists this clonotype with a few counts. The chain is built from TRBV5-6 and TRBJ2-3, with TRBD2 matching over 8 bases. In germline, CDR1 is SGHDT, CDR2 YYEEEE. CDR3 length equals 16 residues. The J segment lost 6 bases and the V segment lost 0 bases, leaving 9 bases of the junction unmatched. The CDR3, as DNA: TGTGCCAGCAGCTTGGATCCGGGAGGGCCCACGGATACGCAGTATTTT. Translated, it gives CASSLDPGGPTDTQYF.

This clonotype was seen at least ten times. The J gene is TRBJ2-7, the V gene TRBV7-9, with TRBD1 matching 8 bases. Trimming cost V 3 bases and J 2 bases; bases outside gene matches: 6. This CDR3 spans 15 amino acids. Germline CDR1 reads SEHNR; CDR2 reads FQNEAQ (reference sequence). CDR3 amino acids: CASSFRTGIPYEQYF. CDR3 nucleotides: TGTGCCAGCAGCTTTCGGACAGGGATCCCCTACGAGCAGTACTTC.

This clonotype was seen at least ten times. The chain is built from TRBV4-3 and TRBJ1-2; the match to TRBD1 covers 8 bases. V lost 4 bases and J lost 6; bases outside the gene matches: 7. The CDR3 has 14 amino acids. Germline lookup yields CDR1 LGHNA and CDR2 YSLEER. CDR3 DNA sequence: TGCGCCAGCAGCCCCCTACCGACAGGGGATGGCTACACCTTC. It specifies CASSPLPTGDGYTF.

This clonotype was observed many times. The chain recombines TRBV12-3 or TRBV12-4 with TRBJ2-1, with 9 bases that match TRBD2. J was trimmed by 4 bases and V by 3 bases; bases with no gene match: 4. The CDR3 loop spans 15 amino acids. CDR3 region: CASSFGSGSYNEQFF. For the CDR3, the DNA is TGTGCCAGCAGTTTCGGTAGCGGGAGTTACAATGAGCAGTTCTTC.

The table lists this clonotype with many counts. The V and J genes are TRBV12-3 or TRBV12-4 and TRBJ1-2; D not resolved. V lost 5 bases, J lost 6 bases, and 10 bases lay in between. The CDR3 is made up of 12 amino acids. The CDR3 protein is CASSPPPDGYTF. CDR3 coding DNA: TGTGCCAGCAGTCCCCCCCCAGATGGCTACACCTTC.

This clonotype has ten or more counts. This sequence joins TRBV28 and TRBJ2-1, with 7 positions matching TRBD1. The CDR3 sequence is 19 residues long. J lost 0 bases, V lost 4 bases, and 15 bases had no gene match. Germline CDR1 MDHEN, CDR2 SYDVKM. CDR3 sequence reads: CASSSHHTQTGSSYNEQFF. CDR3 in DNA: TGTGCCAGCAGTTCTCATCATACCCAGACAGGGTCCTCCTACAATGAGCAGTTCTTC.

This clonotype occurred a few times. The genes are TRBV20-1 and TRBJ2-3; 12 bases are shared with TRBD2. The CDR3 spans 17 residues. With 0 bases clipped from V and 2 bases from J, the junction kept 6 bases outside the gene matches. Germline V lookup: CDR1 DFQATT, CDR2 SNEGSKA (reference sequence). The CDR3 sequence is CSARDLAGGPPTDTQYF. In DNA form, the CDR3 reads TGCAGTGCTAGAGATCTAGCGGGAGGGCCCCCCACAGATACGCAGTATTTT.

This clonotype was counted ten times or more. This chain joins TRBV6-2 or TRBV6-3 and TRBJ1-5; D is possibly TRBD1 (5 bases). With 8 bases removed from V and 9 bases from J, the gap between germline ends came to 8 bases. CDR1 and CDR2 from the germline V gene are MNHEY and SVGEGT. The CDR3 spans 10 residues. In DNA form, the CDR3 reads TGTGCCAGCGGGGGGGTGCCCCAGCATTTT. Amino acids: CASGGVPQHF.

This clonotype was observed at least ten times. The CDR3 bases are TGTGCCAGTAGTACGGGACCTGCATCCTACGAGCAGTACTTC. This codes for CASSTGPASYEQYF. V gene TRBV19 combines with J gene TRBJ2-7; D possibly matches TRBD1 or TRBD2 (5 bases each). CDR3 length: 14 amino acids. The V and J ends lost 4 bases and 1 base respectively, with 11 bases between them. The germline gives CDR1 LNHDA, CDR2 SQIVND (reference sequence).

This clonotype was counted ten times or more. The chain recombines TRBV7-9 with TRBJ1-5; D gene ambiguous. CDR1 is SEHNR, CDR2 FQNEAQ, per germline (reference sequence). Trimming shortened V by 2 bases and J by 6 bases, and 5 bases separated the two germline ends. CDR3 size: 12 residues. In nucleotides, the CDR3 is TGTGCCAGCAGCTTACACACTCAGCCCCAGCATTTT. Translated, it gives CASSLHTQPQHF.

This clonotype was seen at least ten times. This sequence joins TRBV12-3 or TRBV12-4 and TRBJ2-2; 9 bases fit TRBD2. V dropped 3 bases and J dropped 0; count of bases not matched to a gene: 5. The CDR3 spans 17 residues. CDR3 amino acids: CASSFMTSGANTGELFF. The CDR3, as DNA: TGTGCCAGCAGTTTTATGACTAGCGGAGCGAACACCGGGGAGCTGTTTTTT.

This clonotype was seen repeatedly, ten times or more. This sequence joins TRBV14 and TRBJ2-1, with TRBD2 identical over 8 bases. V dropped 1 base and J dropped 4; count of bases not matched to a gene: 12. The CDR3 length is 18 residues. The germline CDR1 and CDR2 sequences are SGHDN and FVKESK. In DNA, the CDR3 is TGTGCCAGCAGCCAAGGCCTCCTGATGCGGGAGGAATACAATGAGCAGTTCTTC. It encodes CASSQGLLMREEYNEQFF.

This clonotype was seen repeatedly, ten times or more. This chain connects TRBV9 to TRBJ2-2; D ambiguous. The CDR3 sequence is 12 residues long. Deletions cut 2 bases from V and 6 bases from J, with 5 bases between. CDR1 and CDR2 from the germline V gene are SGDLS and YYNGEE. The CDR3 nucleotides are TGTGCCAGCAGCGTTATAGCCGGGGAGCTGTTTTTT. Its translation is CASSVIAGELFF.

The chain's CDR3 is CASSLERGTEAFF. The DNA for the CDR3 is TGTGCCAGCAGCTTGGAGCGGGGCACTGAAGCTTTCTTT. This chain connects TRBV5-4 to TRBJ1-1; D remains ambiguous. The ends were cut back, 0 bases at V and 4 bases at J, with 7 bases in the middle. Germline V gene data show CDR1 as SGHNT and CDR2 as YYREEE (reference sequence). The CDR3 is made up of 13 amino acids.

This clonotype was recorded many times. This chain connects TRBV5-1 to TRBJ2-1, with D possibly being TRBD2 (5 bases). The CDR3 loop spans 15 amino acids. The V end was cut by 1 base, the J end by 4 bases, with 12 bases between. The germline V gene encodes CDR1 SGHRS and CDR2 YFSETQ. Written as DNA, the CDR3 is TGCGCCAGCAGCTTGCCGGCAGACTATTACAATGAGCAGTTCTTC. The encoded protein is CASSLPADYYNEQFF.

This clonotype was recorded many times. The chain employs TRBV4-3 and TRBJ2-3, with D possibly being TRBD1 (6 bases). There are 15 residues in the CDR3. Trimming left V 1 base short and J 6 bases short, with 14 bases between. CDR1 is LGHNA, CDR2 YSLEER, per germline. CDR3 DNA: TGCGCCAGCAGCCAAGGGGAAGGGGGTTTGGATACGCAGTATTTT. Encoded protein: CASSQGEGGLDTQYF.

A remark on this clonotype: A much larger clone sits a single nucleotide away, making a read error possible. This chain uses TRBV7-2 with TRBJ2-7; 10 bases align to TRBD2. The V gene's germline CDR1 is SGHTA and CDR2 FQGNSA. The length of the CDR3 is 16 residues. The CDR3 DNA reads TGTGACAGCAGCTTAGAAGCGGGAGGGTCGACCTACGAGCAGTACTTC. This encodes CDSSLEAGGSTYEQYF. Filled out from reference TRBV7-2 and TRBJ2-7, the complete variable domain reads GAGVSQSPSNKVTEKGKDVELRCDPISGHTALYWYRQSLGQGLEFLIYFQGNSAPDKSGLPSDRFSAERTGGSVSTLTIQRTQQEDSAVYLCDSSLEAGGSTYEQYFGPGTRLTVT.

This rearrangement joins TRBV7-2 to TRBJ2-1, with D perhaps TRBD2 (6 bases). The CDR3 runs to 15 residues. CDR1 and CDR2 from the germline V gene are SGHTA and FQGNSA. Trimming stripped 0 bases from V and 4 bases from J, with 10 bases between. The CDR3 loop is CASSLAASVYNEQFF. The CDR3, as DNA: TGTGCCAGCAGCTTAGCGGCTAGCGTGTACAATGAGCAGTTCTTC.

This clonotype was observed a handful of times. The chain carries TRBV18 and TRBJ2-1, with TRBD2 matching 11 bases. The ends lost 3 bases at V and 5 bases at J; junction bases unmatched: 9. Germline V lookup: CDR1 KGHSH, CDR2 LQKENI. This CDR3 is 17 amino acids long. Written as DNA, the CDR3 is TGTGCCAGCTCACCCTGGGAACCGGGACTAGCGGACAATGAGCAGTTCTTC. Amino acids: CASSPWEPGLADNEQFF.

This clonotype was seen many times. The rearrangement joins TRBV27 to TRBJ2-2, with TRBD2 matching over 10 bases. Germline CDR1 and CDR2: MNHEY and SMNVEV (reference sequence). The V segment lost 9 bases and the J segment 3 bases; nucleotides outside the gene matches: 19. The CDR3 runs 19 residues. CDR3 coding DNA: TGTGCCAGTACTACTCAACAGCTAGCGGGAGATCTGGACACCGGGGAGCTGTTTTTT. It yields the protein CASTTQQLAGDLDTGELFF.

This clonotype was found many times. The chain has TRBV6-4 and TRBJ2-1; tentatively, D is TRBD1 or TRBD2 (5 bases each). The germline CDR1 and CDR2 sequences are MRHNA and SNTAGT. The CDR3 runs to 19 residues. V gave up 10 bases and J gave up 0 bases, with 28 bases separating them. DNA of the CDR3: TGTGCCACCGAAGGGCGAGGGACCGTGTCGGGGAGCTCCTACAATGAGCAGTTCTTC. As protein: CATEGRGTVSGSSYNEQFF.

This clonotype was detected many times. This chain links TRBV29-1 with TRBJ2-1; D not resolved. This CDR3 has 13 residues. Per the germline V gene, CDR1 is SQVTM and CDR2 is ANQGSEA. Trimming shortened V by 0 bases and J by 8 bases, and 11 bases separated the two germline ends. The CDR3 loop reads CSVEDTMEYEQFF. In DNA form, the CDR3 reads TGCAGCGTTGAAGATACAATGGAATATGAGCAGTTCTTC.

This clonotype was detected many times. The V call is TRBV5-1, the J call TRBJ1-2; D gene unclear. This CDR3 spans 15 amino acids. The germline V gene encodes CDR1 SGHRS and CDR2 YFSETQ. Trimming left V 1 base short and J 0 bases short, with 10 bases between. The CDR3 DNA reads TGCGCCAGCAGCTTGATGTCGGCAGCTAACTATGGCTACACCTTC. Protein: CASSLMSAANYGYTF.